This T cell receptor (beta chain) is drawn from a study of blood T cell repertoires in COVID-19. For the study at large: T cells, B-cell-depleted T cells, or PBMCs provided the cDNA or gDNA that served as material.

Remarks on this clone: This sample also contains other DNA sequences that code for the same CDR3.

Participants came from 20 to 25 US areas, aged about 18 to 90 years. Original processing methods: Amplification from reference gene primers served as the basis for estimated nucleated cell counts. Profiling relied on immunoSEQ multiplex PCR, and the TCRdb table lists in-frame clones only, not all of them. V and J calls and clone size are those listed in that table; D and trimming were worked out from the DNA. The sample shows 150,000 or so clones, approximately 88% of them seen only once. Germline CDR1 reads SEHNR; CDR2 reads FQNEAQ (reference sequence). V lost 3 bases, J lost 2 bases, and 9 bases lay in between. The CDR3 covers 14 residues.

The rearrangement joins TRBV7-9 to TRBJ2-3; no firm D call. The specimen sequenced was PBMCs or T cells enriched from blood (not recorded which). The TCR was taken from an older woman who had recovered from COVID-19. The CDR3 nucleotides are TGTGCCAGCAGCTTGAGAGACAACACAGATACGCAGTATTTT. Its translation: CASSLRDNTDTQYF.